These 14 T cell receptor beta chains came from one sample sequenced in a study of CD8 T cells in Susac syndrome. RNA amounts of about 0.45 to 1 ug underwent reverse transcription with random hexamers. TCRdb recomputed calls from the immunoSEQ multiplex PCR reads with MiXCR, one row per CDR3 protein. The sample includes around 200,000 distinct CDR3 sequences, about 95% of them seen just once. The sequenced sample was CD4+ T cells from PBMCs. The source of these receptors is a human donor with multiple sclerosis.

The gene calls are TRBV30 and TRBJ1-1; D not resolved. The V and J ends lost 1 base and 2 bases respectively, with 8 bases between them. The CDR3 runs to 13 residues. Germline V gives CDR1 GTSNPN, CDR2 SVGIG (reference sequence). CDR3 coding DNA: TGTGCCTGGAGTGCCACGGGCAACACTGAAGCTTTCTTT. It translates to CAWSATGNTEAFF. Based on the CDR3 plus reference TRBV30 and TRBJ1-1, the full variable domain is SQTIHQWPATLVQPVGSPLSLECTVEGTSNPNLYWYRQAAGRGLQLLFYSVGIGQISSEVPQNLSASRPQDRQFILSSKKLLLSDSGFYLCAWSATGNTEAFFGQGTRLTVV.

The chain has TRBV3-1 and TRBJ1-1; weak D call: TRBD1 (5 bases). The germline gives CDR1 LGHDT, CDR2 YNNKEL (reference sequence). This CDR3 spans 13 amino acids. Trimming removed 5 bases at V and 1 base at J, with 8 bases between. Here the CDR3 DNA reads TGTGCCAGCAGCGGGACCTCGAACACTGAAGCTTTCTTT. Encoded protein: CASSGTSNTEAFF.

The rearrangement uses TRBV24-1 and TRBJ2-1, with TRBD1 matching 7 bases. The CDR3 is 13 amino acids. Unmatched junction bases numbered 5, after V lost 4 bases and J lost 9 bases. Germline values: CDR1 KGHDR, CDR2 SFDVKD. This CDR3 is CATSDAGTAEQFF. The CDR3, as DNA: TGTGCCACCAGTGACGCCGGGACAGCTGAGCAGTTCTTC.

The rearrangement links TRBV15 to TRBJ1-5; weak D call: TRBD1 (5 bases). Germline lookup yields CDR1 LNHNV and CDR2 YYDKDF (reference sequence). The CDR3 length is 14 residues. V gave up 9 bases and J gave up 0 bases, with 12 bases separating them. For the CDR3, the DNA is TGTGCCACGCACACAGGTTATAGCAATCAGCCCCAGCATTTT. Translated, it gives CATHTGYSNQPQHF. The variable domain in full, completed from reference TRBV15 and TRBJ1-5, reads DAMVIQNPRYQVTQFGKPVTLSCSQTLNHNVMYWYQQKSSQAPKLLFHYYDKDFNNEADTPDNFQSRRPNTSFCFLDIRSPGLGDTAMYLCATHTGYSNQPQHFGDGTRLSIL.

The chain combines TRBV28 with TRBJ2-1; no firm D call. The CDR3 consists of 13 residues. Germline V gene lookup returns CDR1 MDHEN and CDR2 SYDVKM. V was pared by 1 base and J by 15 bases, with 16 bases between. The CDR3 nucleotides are TGTGCCAGCAGTTTATCAGCGTCGCAGGCCCCGTTCTTC. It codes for CASSLSASQAPFF.

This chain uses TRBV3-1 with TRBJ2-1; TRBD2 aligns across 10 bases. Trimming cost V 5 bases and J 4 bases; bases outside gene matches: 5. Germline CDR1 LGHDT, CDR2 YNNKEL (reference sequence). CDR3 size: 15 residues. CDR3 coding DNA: TGTGCCAGCAGCGACGGGACTAGCGCTTACAATGAGCAGTTCTTC. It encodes CASSDGTSAYNEQFF.

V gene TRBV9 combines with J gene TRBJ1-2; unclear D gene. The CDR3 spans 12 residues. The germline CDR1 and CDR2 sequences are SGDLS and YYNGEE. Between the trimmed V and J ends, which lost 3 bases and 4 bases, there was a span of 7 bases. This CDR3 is CASSASSYGYTF. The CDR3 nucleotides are TGTGCCAGCAGCGCCTCGTCCTATGGCTACACCTTC.

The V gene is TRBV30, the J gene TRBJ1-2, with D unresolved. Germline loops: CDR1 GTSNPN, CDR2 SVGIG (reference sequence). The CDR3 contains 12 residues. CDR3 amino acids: CVLGGLLYGYTF. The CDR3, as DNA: TGTGTCCTAGGAGGGCTGCTCTATGGCTACACCTTC.

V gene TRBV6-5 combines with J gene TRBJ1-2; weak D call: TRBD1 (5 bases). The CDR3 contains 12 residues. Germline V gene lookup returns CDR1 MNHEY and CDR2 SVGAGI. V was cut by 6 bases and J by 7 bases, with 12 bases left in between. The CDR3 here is CASRTARAGYTF. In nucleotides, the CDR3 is TGTGCCAGCAGGACAGCTCGGGCTGGCTACACCTTC.

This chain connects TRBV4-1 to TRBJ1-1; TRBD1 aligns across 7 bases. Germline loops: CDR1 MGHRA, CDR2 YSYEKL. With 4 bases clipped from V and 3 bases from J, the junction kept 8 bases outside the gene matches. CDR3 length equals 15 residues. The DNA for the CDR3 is TGCGCCAGCAGCCGAGAGCCAGGGGGGTACACTGAAGCTTTCTTT. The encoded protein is CASSREPGGYTEAFF.

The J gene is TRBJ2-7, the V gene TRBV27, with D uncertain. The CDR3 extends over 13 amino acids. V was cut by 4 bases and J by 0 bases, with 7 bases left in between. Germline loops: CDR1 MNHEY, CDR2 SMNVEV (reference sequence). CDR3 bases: TGTGCCAGCAGTTCCCGGAGCTCCTACGAGCAGTACTTC. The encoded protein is CASSSRSSYEQYF.

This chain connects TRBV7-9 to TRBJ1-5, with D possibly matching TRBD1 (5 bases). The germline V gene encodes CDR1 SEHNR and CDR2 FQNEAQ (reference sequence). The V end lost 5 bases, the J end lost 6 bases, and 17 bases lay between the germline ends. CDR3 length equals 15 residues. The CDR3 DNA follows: TGTGCCAGCAGCCCCCAGGGATCCCACGTTCAGCCCCAGCATTTT. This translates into CASSPQGSHVQPQHF. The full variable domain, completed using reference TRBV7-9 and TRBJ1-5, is DTGVSQNPRHKITKRGQNVTFRCDPISEHNRLYWYRQTLGQGPEFLTYFQNEAQLEKSRLLSDRFSAERPKGSFSTLEIQRTEQGDSAMYLCASSPQGSHVQPQHFGDGTRLSIL.

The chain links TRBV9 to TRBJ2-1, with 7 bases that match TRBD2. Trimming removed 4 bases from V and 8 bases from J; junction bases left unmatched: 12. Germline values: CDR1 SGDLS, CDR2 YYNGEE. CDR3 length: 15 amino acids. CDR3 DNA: TGTGCCAGCAGCTCCGGGGGGACTACTTTCCATGAGCAGTTCTTC. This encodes CASSSGGTTFHEQFF.

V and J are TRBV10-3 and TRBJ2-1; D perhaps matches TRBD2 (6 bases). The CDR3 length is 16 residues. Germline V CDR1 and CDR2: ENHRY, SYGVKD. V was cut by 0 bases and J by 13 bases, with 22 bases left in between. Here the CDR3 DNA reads TGTGCCATCAGTGAGTCCGATCGCGGAGGGGCGGCCCTACAGTTCTTC. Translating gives CAISESDRGGAALQFF.